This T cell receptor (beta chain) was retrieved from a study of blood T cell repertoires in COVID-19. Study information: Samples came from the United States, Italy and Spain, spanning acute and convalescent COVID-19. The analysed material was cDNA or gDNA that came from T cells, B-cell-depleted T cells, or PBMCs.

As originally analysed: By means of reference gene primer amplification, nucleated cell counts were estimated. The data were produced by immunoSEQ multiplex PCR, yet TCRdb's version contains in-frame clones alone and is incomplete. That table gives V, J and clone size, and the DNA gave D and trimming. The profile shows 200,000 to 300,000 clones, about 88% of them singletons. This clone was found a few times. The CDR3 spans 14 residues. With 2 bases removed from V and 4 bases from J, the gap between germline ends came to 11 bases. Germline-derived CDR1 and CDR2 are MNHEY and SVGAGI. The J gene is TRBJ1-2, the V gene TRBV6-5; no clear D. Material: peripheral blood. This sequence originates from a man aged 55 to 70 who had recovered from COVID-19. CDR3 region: CASSYLGSGYGYTF. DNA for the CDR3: TGTGCCAGCAGTTACCTAGGAAGCGGCTATGGCTACACCTTC.